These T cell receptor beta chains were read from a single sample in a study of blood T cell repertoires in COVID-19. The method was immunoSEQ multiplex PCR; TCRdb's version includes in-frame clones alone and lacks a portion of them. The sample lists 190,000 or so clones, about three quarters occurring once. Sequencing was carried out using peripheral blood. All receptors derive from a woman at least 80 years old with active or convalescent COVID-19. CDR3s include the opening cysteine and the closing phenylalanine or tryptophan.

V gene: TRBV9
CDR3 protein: CASSARDYNNEQFF

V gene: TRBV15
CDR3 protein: CATSRGGQGGNYGYTF

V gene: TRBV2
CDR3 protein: CASSGGFQETQYF

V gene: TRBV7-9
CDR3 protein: CASSLPGPPYGYTF

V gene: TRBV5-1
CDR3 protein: CASSLTSGINIQYF

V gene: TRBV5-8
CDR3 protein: CASSVTKNSGGGKQFF

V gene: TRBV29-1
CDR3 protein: CSVEVAGGGEAFF

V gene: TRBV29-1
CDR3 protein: CSVGESNTDTQYF

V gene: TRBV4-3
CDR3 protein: CASSQDWRGSSTDTQYF

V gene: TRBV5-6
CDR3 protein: CASSLVRGGQTDTQYF

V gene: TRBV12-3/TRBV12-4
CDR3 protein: CASSASDRQTQYF

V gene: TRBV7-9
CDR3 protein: CASSPPTGPYEQYF